This entry features one T cell receptor (beta chain) sequence. Antigen unknown. This specimen comes from a study of human T cells and chemical hapten exposure. The time point here: pre-sensitization, week 0. The treatment is: therapeutic diphenylcyclopropenone sensitization with weekly scalp DPC. Non-pregnant alopecia patients aged 18 to 70, suitable for DPC therapy. Findings and limits, study-wide: Relative to controls, expanded TCRs formed significantly more large CDR3 similarity clusters.

Individual cDNA molecules had unique molecular identifiers attached to them by the library. MiXCR was run by TCRdb on the RACE reads, yielding one entry per CDR3 protein. This sample has about 77,000 distinct CDR3 sequences, with approximately 15% found just once. V lost 2 bases, J lost 2 bases, and 8 bases stayed unmatched. Per the germline V gene, CDR1 is SNHLY and CDR2 is FYNNEI. This CDR3 has 17 residues. The input for sequencing was whole blood, taken in connection with sensitization to the hapten diphenylcyclopropenone (DPC). This chain uses TRBV2 with TRBJ2-5; 10 nucleotides match TRBD2. The TCR comes from a woman between 50 and 59 years old with alopecia areata. Some clones in this sample may be carry-over from other donors' samples. CDR3 bases: TGTGCCAGCAGTGAATCGGGCCTAGCGGGGGAACAAGAGACCCAGTACTTC. Its protein is CASSESGLAGEQETQYF.